This T cell receptor beta chain was sequenced in a study of beta chain features in type 1 diabetes. Study-level results: For Type 1 diabetes patients, all four CD4+ subsets carried TCRB CDR3s that were moderately but significantly shorter.

As concerns this clone: What it binds is not known.

TCRB transcripts that were expressed got sequenced, as all of the isolated RNA had been reverse transcribed. The table came from immunoSEQ multiplex PCR; TCRdb's copy has only in-frame clones and leaves some out. Of some 700,000 clones in the sample, around 15% were seen once. Per the germline V gene, CDR1 is MNHEY and CDR2 is SVGAGI. V gave up 0 bases and J gave up 15 bases, with 21 bases separating them. This CDR3 is built from 15 residues. The rearrangement links TRBV6-5 to TRBJ2-1; D might be TRBD1 (6 bases). The clonotype comes from a man aged 18 to 30 with type 1 diabetes. Sequencing input: naive CD4+ T cells from blood. As DNA, the CDR3 is TGTGCCAGCAGTTACTCAGGTACAGCGGACAGCCGACGGTTCTTC. This encodes CASSYSGTADSRRFF.